Shown below are 24 T cell receptor beta chains from a single sample sequenced in a study of stem cell transplantation in POMP-related autoinflammatory disease. Notes on the study in general: A trend toward lower repertoire diversity and greater clonality appeared in every analyzed T-cell subset of PRAID patients. In PRAID patients, the number of distinct TRB V-J gene pairings was restricted.

What these receptors recognize is not known. Here immunoSEQ multiplex PCR was the method, and the copy in TCRdb shows in-frame clones only, minus some. This repertoire shows about 11,000 clones, about 87% found once; its top ten account for under 55%. Sequencing was performed on CD8+ T cells from PBMCs, taken before stem cell transplantation. These receptors came from a human donor with POMP-related autoinflammation and immune dysregulation (PRAID).

This rearrangement joins TRBV19 to TRBJ2-1; maybe TRBD2 (7 bases). Germline CDR1 and CDR2: LNHDA and SQIVND (reference sequence). V gave up 3 bases and J gave up 3 bases, with 12 bases separating them. CDR3 length: 15 amino acids. CDR3 nucleotides: TGTGCCAGTAGTATCGGGGGGCGTAGCTACAATGAGCAGTTCTTC. It encodes CASSIGGRSYNEQFF.

This clone was counted a single time. The chain employs TRBV28 and TRBJ2-1, with D perhaps TRBD1 (6 bases). Germline lookup yields CDR1 MDHEN and CDR2 SYDVKM. V was cut by 4 bases and J by 4 bases, with 8 bases left in between. The CDR3 is 13 amino acids. The CDR3 reads CASSSTGYNEQFF. The CDR3 bases are TGTGCCAGCAGTTCGACAGGATACAATGAGCAGTTCTTC.

In this sample, this clone turned up a few times. The chain carries TRBV12-5 and TRBJ1-2; D might be TRBD1 (5 bases). The CDR3 contains 12 residues. Germline values: CDR1 LGHNT, CDR2 FRNRAP. Trimming cost V 6 bases and J 2 bases, with 7 bases left between them. The CDR3: CASGGDNYGYTF. CDR3 sequence (DNA): TGTGCTAGTGGCGGGGACAACTATGGCTACACCTTC.

As for this clone: An end of the junction does not agree with germline; a read error may underlie this. The chain employs TRBV15 and TRBJ1-1, with TRBD1 matching 7 bases. CDR1 LNHNV and CDR2 YYDKDF come from the germline V gene (reference sequence). The CDR3 runs to 14 residues. The CDR3: CATRRDRAHTEAFF. In nucleotides, the CDR3 is TGTGCCACCAGAAGAGACAGGGCACACACTGAAGCTTTCTTT.

The V call is TRBV7-9, the J call TRBJ2-1; D might be TRBD1 (5 bases). V was pared by 3 bases and J by 9 bases, with 9 bases between. The CDR3 spans 12 residues. The germline gives CDR1 SEHNR, CDR2 FQNEAQ (reference sequence). The CDR3 is CASSLRQPEQFF. As DNA, the CDR3 is TGTGCCAGCAGCTTGAGACAGCCTGAGCAGTTCTTC.

The J gene is TRBJ1-6, the V gene TRBV19; TRBD1 aligns across 9 bases. Germline lookup yields CDR1 LNHDA and CDR2 SQIVND (reference sequence). The CDR3 consists of 15 residues. The V gene end was trimmed by 2 bases and the J gene end by 10 bases; junction bases not matched to a gene: 6. Here the CDR3 reads CASSITGGLGSPLHF. CDR3 in DNA: TGTGCCAGTAGTATAACAGGGGGCTTAGGATCACCCCTCCACTTT. The entire variable domain, with the rest obtained from reference TRBV19 and TRBJ1-6, is as follows: DGGITQSPKYLFRKEGQNVTLSCEQNLNHDAMYWYRQDPGQGLRLIYYSQIVNDFQKGDIAEGYSVSREKKESFPLTVTSAQKNPTAFYLCASSITGGLGSPLHFGNGTRLTVT.

The J gene is TRBJ2-1, the V gene TRBV7-9; D ambiguous. Germline V gene sequence: CDR1 SEHNR, CDR2 FQNEAQ (reference sequence). CDR3 length: 14 residues. V was cut by 5 bases and J by 5 bases, with 13 bases left in between. CDR3 coding DNA: TGTGCCAGCAGCCCTTGGGAAAGGGACAATGAGCAGTTCTTC. This translates into CASSPWERDNEQFF. Drawing the rest from reference TRBV7-9 and TRBJ2-1, the complete variable domain is DTGVSQNPRHKITKRGQNVTFRCDPISEHNRLYWYRQTLGQGPEFLTYFQNEAQLEKSRLLSDRFSAERPKGSFSTLEIQRTEQGDSAMYLCASSPWERDNEQFFGPGTRLTVL.

V usage is TRBV27 and J usage is TRBJ1-2; 7 bases match TRBD1. The V gene's germline CDR1 is MNHEY and CDR2 SMNVEV (reference sequence). The CDR3 loop spans 14 amino acids. Trimming cost V 4 bases and J 4 bases; bases outside gene matches: 6. The CDR3 protein is CASSSLRDSYGYTF. The CDR3 DNA reads TGTGCCAGCAGTTCGCTCCGGGACAGCTATGGCTACACCTTC.

V is TRBV19 and J is TRBJ2-7; D is uncertain. The CDR3 consists of 14 residues. Germline CDR1 is LNHDA and CDR2 is SQIVND (reference sequence). V lost 3 bases and J 0 bases, leaving 9 bases between the germline ends. CDR3 in DNA: TGTGCCAGTAGTATCCGACTTAGCTCCTACGAGCAGTACTTC. Its protein is CASSIRLSSYEQYF.

The rearrangement links TRBV28 to TRBJ2-3; maybe TRBD1 (7 bases). Germline lookup yields CDR1 MDHEN and CDR2 SYDVKM. Trimming took 5 bases from V and 1 from J, leaving 16 bases between them. CDR3 length: 16 residues. CDR3 in DNA: TGTGCCAGCAGTCCCGCGGGACAGTGGGGCACAGATACGCAGTATTTT. Its translation: CASSPAGQWGTDTQYF.

This chain uses TRBV6-1 with TRBJ2-3; no reliable D call. V was shortened by 4 bases and J by 0 bases, with 5 bases between the two germline ends. Per the germline V gene, CDR1 is MNHNS and CDR2 is SASEGT. The length of the CDR3 is 13 residues. CDR3 amino acids: CASSGFSTDTQYF. DNA for the CDR3: TGTGCCAGCAGTGGGTTTAGCACAGATACGCAGTATTTT.

V usage is TRBV6-5 and J usage is TRBJ1-3; tentative D call: TRBD1 (5 bases). The V end lost 2 bases, the J end lost 0 bases, and 11 bases lay between the germline ends. CDR1 is MNHEY, CDR2 SVGAGI, per germline. The CDR3 is made up of 16 amino acids. The chain's CDR3 is CASSYGPQGSGNTIYF. DNA for the CDR3: TGTGCCAGCAGTTACGGCCCCCAGGGCTCTGGAAACACCATATATTTT.

The V gene is TRBV28, the J gene TRBJ2-1; TRBD2 might be the D (5 bases). Germline CDR1 is MDHEN and CDR2 is SYDVKM. V was clipped by 5 bases and J by 0 bases, with 11 bases between them. CDR3 length equals 15 residues. The CDR3 here is CASSERKPSYNEQFF. CDR3 DNA sequence: TGTGCCAGCAGTGAGCGGAAACCCTCCTACAATGAGCAGTTCTTC.

The rearrangement uses TRBV27 and TRBJ1-2; D ambiguous. Germline V lookup: CDR1 MNHEY, CDR2 SMNVEV (reference sequence). Trimming shortened V by 5 bases and J by 2 bases, and 9 bases separated the two germline ends. This CDR3 has 13 amino acids. CDR3 residues: CASSPRQNYGYTF. CDR3 nucleotide sequence: TGTGCCAGCAGTCCAAGGCAGAACTATGGCTACACCTTC.

V gene TRBV7-3 combines with J gene TRBJ2-7; D is uncertain. The length of the CDR3 is 13 residues. Germline CDR1 and CDR2: SGHTA and FQGTGA. V was trimmed by 3 bases and J by 6 bases, leaving 12 bases between them. CDR3 DNA: TGTGCCAGCAGCTTCAAGGGAACGGGCGAGCAGTACTTC. It yields the protein CASSFKGTGEQYF.

The rearrangement joins TRBV4-1 to TRBJ1-4, with D perhaps matching TRBD1 (5 bases). The CDR3 is made up of 17 amino acids. Looked up from germline, CDR1 is MGHRA and CDR2 is YSYEKL. V was cut by 1 base and J by 7 bases, with 19 bases left in between. CDR3: CASSQVVLGAGGEKLFF. In DNA, the CDR3 is TGCGCCAGCAGCCAAGTAGTCCTCGGAGCGGGGGGTGAAAAACTGTTTTTT.

The chain is built from TRBV6-1 and TRBJ1-2; 8 bases fit TRBD1. The CDR3 runs to 17 residues. Germline V gives CDR1 MNHNS, CDR2 SASEGT. Trimming removed 3 bases from V and 4 bases from J; junction bases left unmatched: 13. CDR3 bases: TGTGCCAGCAGTGATCGAACCGAGGACAGGGTTGGCTATGGCTACACCTTC. Its translation: CASSDRTEDRVGYGYTF.

This chain links TRBV19 with TRBJ2-1, with a weak D call TRBD2 (5 bases). Trimming cost V 5 bases and J 5 bases, with 13 bases left between them. The V gene's germline CDR1 is LNHDA and CDR2 SQIVND (reference sequence). This CDR3 is 14 amino acids long. CDR3 DNA sequence: TGTGCCAGTAGTTGGGCTAGCAGAAACAATGAGCAGTTCTTC. Its translation is CASSWASRNNEQFF.

This chain uses TRBV28 with TRBJ2-7; 9 bases fit TRBD2. The CDR3 loop spans 14 amino acids. Germline CDR1 reads MDHEN; CDR2 reads SYDVKM. With V trimmed by 3 bases and J by 5 bases, 5 bases remained unmatched. CDR3 sequence: CASSFAGGYDEQYF. Here the CDR3 DNA reads TGTGCCAGCAGTTTCGCGGGAGGGTACGACGAGCAGTACTTC.

The genes are TRBV19 and TRBJ2-1; D is undetermined. The CDR3 covers 16 residues. Trimming took off 0 bases at V and 5 bases at J, with 14 bases between the two ends. Germline values: CDR1 LNHDA, CDR2 SQIVND (reference sequence). CDR3 nucleotide sequence: TGTGCCAGTAGTATAGATCTGGTGGGTAGGCACAATGAGCAGTTCTTC. Translation gives CASSIDLVGRHNEQFF. The full variable domain, with the rest looked up from reference TRBV19 and TRBJ2-1, is DGGITQSPKYLFRKEGQNVTLSCEQNLNHDAMYWYRQDPGQGLRLIYYSQIVNDFQKGDIAEGYSVSREKKESFPLTVTSAQKNPTAFYLCASSIDLVGRHNEQFFGPGTRLTVL.

The DNA for the CDR3 is TGTGCCAGCAGCCAACTCCTGGGAAAACTGTTTTTT. Amino acid sequence: CASSQLLGKLFF. The chain joins TRBV11-2 to TRBJ1-4, with D unclear. The CDR3 has 12 amino acids. The V end lost 5 bases, the J end lost 10 bases, and 11 bases lay between the germline ends. Germline CDR1 is SGHAT and CDR2 is FQNNGV.

The V gene is TRBV4-3, the J gene TRBJ1-2; tentatively, D is TRBD1 (6 bases). Trimming cost V 4 bases and J 1 base, with 13 bases left between them. The germline V gene has CDR1 LGHNA and CDR2 YSLEER. This CDR3 is 15 amino acids long. CDR3 sequence reads: CASSPETGFNYGYTF. DNA for the CDR3: TGCGCCAGCAGCCCTGAGACAGGCTTTAACTATGGCTACACCTTC.

The chain recombines TRBV7-9 with TRBJ2-1; weak D call: TRBD2 (5 bases). V gave up 1 base and J gave up 0 bases, with 19 bases separating them. The CDR3 totals 19 residues. The germline V gene has CDR1 SEHNR and CDR2 FQNEAQ (reference sequence). CDR3 region: CASSLEGLALMDSYNEQFF. In DNA, the CDR3 is TGTGCCAGCAGCTTAGAAGGTCTAGCCCTGATGGACTCCTACAATGAGCAGTTCTTC.

DNA of the CDR3: TGTGCCAGCAGCCCTTCGAACACTGAAGCTTTCTTT. Translating gives CASSPSNTEAFF. This chain uses TRBV6-5 with TRBJ1-1; D remains ambiguous. The germline V gene has CDR1 MNHEY and CDR2 SVGAGI. CDR3 size: 12 residues. The V gene lost 6 bases and the J gene lost 1 base, with 6 bases spanning the gap.